This T cell receptor beta chain was retrieved from a study of Ad26.COV2.S vaccination and SARS-CoV-2 variants. About this clone itself: Its antigen is undetermined.

The sample's treatment: around 19 received Ad26.COV2.S at low or high dose, single or two shots; roughly five received placebo; per-sample allocation not given. On day 63 after the first injection, vaccine and placebo recipients gave samples. The CDR3 has 13 residues. The V and J ends lost 6 bases and 5 bases, in that order; junction bases with no gene match: 1. Germline CDR1 and CDR2: MNHNY and SVGAGI (reference sequence). Study-wide findings and caveats: Non-spike TCR breadth did not differ much between vaccine and placebo recipients.

Libraries were prepared by immunoSEQ multiplex PCR; TCRdb keeps only in-frame clonotypes and omits some of them. The data contain 450,000 to 550,000 clones, 80% to 90% of them singletons. The rearrangement uses TRBV6-6 and TRBJ1-4, with 9 bases lining up with TRBD1. The source is a person between 18 and 59 years old who received the Ad26.COV2.S COVID-19 vaccine or a placebo. The source material was peripheral blood, sampled in a trial of Ad26.COV2.S vaccine versus placebo. The CDR3 reads CASSGTGNEKLFF. The CDR3 nucleotides read TGTGCCAGCAGCGGGACAGGGAATGAAAAACTGTTTTTT.